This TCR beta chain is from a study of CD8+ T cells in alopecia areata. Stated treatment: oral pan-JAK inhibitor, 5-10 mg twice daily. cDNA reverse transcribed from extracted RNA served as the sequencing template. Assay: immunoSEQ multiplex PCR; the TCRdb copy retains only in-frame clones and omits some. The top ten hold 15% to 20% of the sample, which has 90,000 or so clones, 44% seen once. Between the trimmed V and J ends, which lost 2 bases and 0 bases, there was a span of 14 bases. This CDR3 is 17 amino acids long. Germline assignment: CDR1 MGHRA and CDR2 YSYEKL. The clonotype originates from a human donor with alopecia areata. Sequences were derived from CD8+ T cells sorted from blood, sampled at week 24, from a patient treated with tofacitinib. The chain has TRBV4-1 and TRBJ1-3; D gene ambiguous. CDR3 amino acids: CASSQKTGGSSGNTIYF. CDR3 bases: TGCGCCAGCAGCCAAAAGACGGGAGGGAGCTCTGGAAACACCATATATTTT.